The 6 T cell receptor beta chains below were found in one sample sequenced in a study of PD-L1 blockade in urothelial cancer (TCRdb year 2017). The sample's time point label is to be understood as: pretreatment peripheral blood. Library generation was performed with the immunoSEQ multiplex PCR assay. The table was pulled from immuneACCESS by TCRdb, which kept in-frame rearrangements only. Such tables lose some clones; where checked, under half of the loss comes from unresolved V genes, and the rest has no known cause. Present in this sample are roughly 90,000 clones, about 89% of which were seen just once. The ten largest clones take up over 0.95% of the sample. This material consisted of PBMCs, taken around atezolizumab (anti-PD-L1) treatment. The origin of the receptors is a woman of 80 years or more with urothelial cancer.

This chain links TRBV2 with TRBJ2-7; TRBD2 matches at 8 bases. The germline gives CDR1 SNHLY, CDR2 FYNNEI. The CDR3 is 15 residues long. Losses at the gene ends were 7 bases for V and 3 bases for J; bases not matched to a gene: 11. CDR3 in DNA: TGTGCCAGCACCGAGCGGGGGACTTATGTCTACGAGCAGTACTTC. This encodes CASTERGTYVYEQYF.

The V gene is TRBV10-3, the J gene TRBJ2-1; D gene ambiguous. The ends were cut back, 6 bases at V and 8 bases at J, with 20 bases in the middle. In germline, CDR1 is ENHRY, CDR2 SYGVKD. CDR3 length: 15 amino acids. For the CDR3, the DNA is TGTGCCATCAGGGTAAGCGTTTCGAGATCCGATGAGCAGTTCTTC. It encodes CAIRVSVSRSDEQFF.

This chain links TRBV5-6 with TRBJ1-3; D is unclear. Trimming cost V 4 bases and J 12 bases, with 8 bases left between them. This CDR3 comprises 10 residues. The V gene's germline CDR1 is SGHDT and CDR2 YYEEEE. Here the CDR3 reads CASSPQDIYF. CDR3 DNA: TGTGCCAGCAGCCCCCAGGACATATATTTT.

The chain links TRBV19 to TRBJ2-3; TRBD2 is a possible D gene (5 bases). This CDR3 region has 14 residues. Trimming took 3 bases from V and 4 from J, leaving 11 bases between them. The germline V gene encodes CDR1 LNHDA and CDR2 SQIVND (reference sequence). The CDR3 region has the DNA TGTGCCAGTAGTATCGGAGGATCTGCAGATACGCAGTATTTT. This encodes CASSIGGSADTQYF.

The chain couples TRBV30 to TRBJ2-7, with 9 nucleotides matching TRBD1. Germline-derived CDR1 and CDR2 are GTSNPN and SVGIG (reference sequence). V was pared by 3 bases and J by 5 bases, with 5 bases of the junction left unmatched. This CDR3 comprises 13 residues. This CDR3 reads CAWRKQGANEQYF. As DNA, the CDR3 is TGTGCCTGGAGGAAACAGGGGGCGAACGAGCAGTACTTC.

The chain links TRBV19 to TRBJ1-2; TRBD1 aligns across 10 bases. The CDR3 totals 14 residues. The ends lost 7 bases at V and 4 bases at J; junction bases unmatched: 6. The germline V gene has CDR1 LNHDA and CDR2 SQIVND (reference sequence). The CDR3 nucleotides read TGTGCCAGTACCTCGGGACAGGGGATCTATGGCTACACCTTC. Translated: CASTSGQGIYGYTF.